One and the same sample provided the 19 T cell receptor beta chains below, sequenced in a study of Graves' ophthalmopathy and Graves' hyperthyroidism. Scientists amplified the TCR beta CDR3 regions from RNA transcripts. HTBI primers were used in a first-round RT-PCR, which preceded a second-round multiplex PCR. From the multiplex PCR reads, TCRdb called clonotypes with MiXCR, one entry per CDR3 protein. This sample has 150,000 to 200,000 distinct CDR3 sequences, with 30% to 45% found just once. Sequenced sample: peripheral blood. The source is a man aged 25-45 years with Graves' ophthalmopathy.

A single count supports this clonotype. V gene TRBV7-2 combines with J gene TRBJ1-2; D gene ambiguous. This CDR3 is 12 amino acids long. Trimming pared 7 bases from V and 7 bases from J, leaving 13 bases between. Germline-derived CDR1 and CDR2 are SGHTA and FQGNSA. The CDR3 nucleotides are TGTGCCAGCACCCTCAGTCCTATTGGCTACACCTTC. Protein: CASTLSPIGYTF.

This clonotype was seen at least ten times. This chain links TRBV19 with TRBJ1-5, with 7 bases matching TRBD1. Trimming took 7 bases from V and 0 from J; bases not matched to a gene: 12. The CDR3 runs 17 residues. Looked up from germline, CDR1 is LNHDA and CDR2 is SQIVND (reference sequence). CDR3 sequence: CASTSGTATYSNQPQHF. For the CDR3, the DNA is TGTGCCAGTACCTCAGGGACAGCCACTTATAGCAATCAGCCCCAGCATTTT.

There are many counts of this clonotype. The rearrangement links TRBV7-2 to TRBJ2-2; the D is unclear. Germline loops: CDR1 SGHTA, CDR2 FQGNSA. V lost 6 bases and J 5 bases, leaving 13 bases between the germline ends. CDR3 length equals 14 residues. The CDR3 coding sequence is TGTGCCAGCAGAAGAGAAGGGCGGACCGGGGAGCTGTTTTTT. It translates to CASRREGRTGELFF.

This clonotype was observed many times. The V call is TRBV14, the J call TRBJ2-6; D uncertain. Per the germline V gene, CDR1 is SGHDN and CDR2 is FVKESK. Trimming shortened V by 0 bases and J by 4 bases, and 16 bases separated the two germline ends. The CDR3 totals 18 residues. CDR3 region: CASSQETPLTRGANVLTF. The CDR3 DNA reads TGTGCCAGCAGCCAAGAAACCCCTCTGACGAGGGGGGCCAACGTCCTGACTTTC.

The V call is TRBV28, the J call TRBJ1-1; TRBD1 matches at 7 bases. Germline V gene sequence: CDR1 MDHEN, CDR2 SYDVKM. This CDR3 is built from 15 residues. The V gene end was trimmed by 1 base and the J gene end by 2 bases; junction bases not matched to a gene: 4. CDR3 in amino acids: CASSLYGTANTEAFF. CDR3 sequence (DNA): TGTGCCAGCAGTTTATATGGGACAGCAAACACTGAAGCTTTCTTT.

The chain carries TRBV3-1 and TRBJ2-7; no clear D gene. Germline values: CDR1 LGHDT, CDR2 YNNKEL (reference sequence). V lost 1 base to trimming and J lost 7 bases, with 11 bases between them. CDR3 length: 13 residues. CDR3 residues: CASSQGRAVEQYF. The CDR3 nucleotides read TGTGCCAGCAGCCAAGGACGCGCGGTGGAGCAGTACTTC.

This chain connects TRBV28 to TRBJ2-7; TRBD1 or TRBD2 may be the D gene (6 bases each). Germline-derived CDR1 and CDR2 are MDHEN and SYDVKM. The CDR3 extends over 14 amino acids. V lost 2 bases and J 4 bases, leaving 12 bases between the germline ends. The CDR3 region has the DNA TGTGCCAGCAGTTTACAGGGGACTGAGTACGAGCAGTACTTC. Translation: CASSLQGTEYEQYF. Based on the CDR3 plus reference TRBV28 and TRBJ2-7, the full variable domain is DVKVTQSSRYLVKRTGEKVFLECVQDMDHENMFWYRQDPGLGLRLIYFSYDVKMKEKGDIPEGYSVSREKKERFSLILESASTNQTSMYLCASSLQGTEYEQYFGPGTRLTVT.

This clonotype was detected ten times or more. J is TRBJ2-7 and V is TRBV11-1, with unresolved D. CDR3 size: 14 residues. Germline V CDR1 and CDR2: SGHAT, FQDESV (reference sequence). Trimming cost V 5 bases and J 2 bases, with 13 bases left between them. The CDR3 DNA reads TGTGCCAGCAGCCCACAACAACAGACCTACGAGCAGTACTTC. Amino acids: CASSPQQQTYEQYF.

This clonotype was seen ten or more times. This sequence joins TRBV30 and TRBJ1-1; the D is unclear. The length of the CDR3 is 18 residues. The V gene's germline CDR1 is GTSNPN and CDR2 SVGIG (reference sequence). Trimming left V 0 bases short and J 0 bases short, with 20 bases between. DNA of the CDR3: TGTGCCTGGAGTGTATGGGCACAGCTCCGACCTTTGAACACTGAAGCTTTCTTT. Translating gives CAWSVWAQLRPLNTEAFF.

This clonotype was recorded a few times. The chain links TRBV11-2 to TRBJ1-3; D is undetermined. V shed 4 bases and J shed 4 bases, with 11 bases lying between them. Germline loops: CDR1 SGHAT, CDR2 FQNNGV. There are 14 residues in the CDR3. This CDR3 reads CASSSRNRGNTIYF. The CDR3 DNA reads TGTGCCAGCAGCTCCAGGAATAGAGGAAACACCATATATTTT.

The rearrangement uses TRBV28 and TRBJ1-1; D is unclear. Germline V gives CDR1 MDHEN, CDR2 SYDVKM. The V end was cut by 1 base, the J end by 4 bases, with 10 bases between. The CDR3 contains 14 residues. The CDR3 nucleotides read TGTGCCAGCAGTTTATATGCAAGCCCCACTGAAGCTTTCTTT. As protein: CASSLYASPTEAFF.

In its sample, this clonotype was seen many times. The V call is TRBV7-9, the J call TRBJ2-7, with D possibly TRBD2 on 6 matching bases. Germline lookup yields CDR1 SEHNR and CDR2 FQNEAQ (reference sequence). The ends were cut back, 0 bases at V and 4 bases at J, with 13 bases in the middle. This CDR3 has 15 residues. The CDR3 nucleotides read TGTGCCAGCAGCTTAGCGACGGGGGTGAGGTACGAGCAGTACTTC. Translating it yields CASSLATGVRYEQYF.

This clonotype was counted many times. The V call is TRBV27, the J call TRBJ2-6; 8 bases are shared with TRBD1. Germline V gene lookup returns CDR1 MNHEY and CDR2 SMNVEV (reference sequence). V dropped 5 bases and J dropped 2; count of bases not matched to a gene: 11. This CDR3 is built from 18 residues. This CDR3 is CASSPRQGYFTGANVLTF. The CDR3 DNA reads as TGTGCCAGCAGTCCGCGACAGGGGTATTTTACTGGGGCCAACGTCCTGACTTTC.

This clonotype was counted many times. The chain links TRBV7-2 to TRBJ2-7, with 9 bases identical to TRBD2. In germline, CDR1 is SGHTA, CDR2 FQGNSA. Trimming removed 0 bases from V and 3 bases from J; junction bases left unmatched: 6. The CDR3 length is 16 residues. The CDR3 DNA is TGTGCCAGCAGCTTAGCGGGTAGCGGGAGTGGCTACGAGCAGTACTTC. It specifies CASSLAGSGSGYEQYF.

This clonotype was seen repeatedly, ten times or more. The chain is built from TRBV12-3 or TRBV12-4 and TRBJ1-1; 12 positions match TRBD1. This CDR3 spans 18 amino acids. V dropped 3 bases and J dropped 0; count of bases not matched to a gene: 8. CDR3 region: CASSFSGTGGYVNTEAFF. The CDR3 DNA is TGTGCCAGCAGTTTTTCAGGGACAGGGGGCTACGTGAACACTGAAGCTTTCTTT.

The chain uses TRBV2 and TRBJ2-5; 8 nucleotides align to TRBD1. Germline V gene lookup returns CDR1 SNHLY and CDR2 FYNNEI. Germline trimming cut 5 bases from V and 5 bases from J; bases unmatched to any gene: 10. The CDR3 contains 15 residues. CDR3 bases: TGTGCCAGCAGTCTCCGGACAGGGCTCTTGGAGACCCAGTACTTC. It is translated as CASSLRTGLLETQYF.

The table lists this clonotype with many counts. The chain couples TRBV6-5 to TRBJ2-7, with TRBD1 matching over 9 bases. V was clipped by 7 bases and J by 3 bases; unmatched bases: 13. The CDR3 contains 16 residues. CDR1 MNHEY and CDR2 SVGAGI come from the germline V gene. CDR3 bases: TGTGCCAGCATAGCAACTGGGACAGGGCGCCTCTACGAGCAGTACTTC. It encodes CASIATGTGRLYEQYF.

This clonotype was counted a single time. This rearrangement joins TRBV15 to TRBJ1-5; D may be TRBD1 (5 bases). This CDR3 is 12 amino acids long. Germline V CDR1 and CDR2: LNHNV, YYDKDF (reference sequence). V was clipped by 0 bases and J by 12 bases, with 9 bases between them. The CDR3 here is CATSRDRDFQHF. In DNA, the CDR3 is TGTGCCACCAGCAGAGATCGGGACTTCCAGCATTTT.

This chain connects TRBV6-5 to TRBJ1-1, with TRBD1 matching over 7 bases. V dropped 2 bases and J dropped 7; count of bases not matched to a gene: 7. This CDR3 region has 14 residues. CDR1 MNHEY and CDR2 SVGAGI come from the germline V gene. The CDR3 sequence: CASSYGGTANEAFF. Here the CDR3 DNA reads TGTGCCAGCAGTTACGGGGGGACAGCCAATGAAGCTTTCTTT.